In this sample, the clone carrying this T cell receptor beta chain turned up many times. The target antigen is unknown. Germline values: CDR1 SGHAT, CDR2 FQNNGV. Trimming pared 0 bases from V and 6 bases from J, leaving 4 bases between. The CDR3 sequence is 12 residues long. The data stem from a study of post-analysis software for immune sequencing data. Study-wide background: Several disease courses (relapsing-remitting, secondary progressive and progressive-relapsing) of multiple sclerosis were included.

Unique-molecular-identifier-tagged TCR beta cDNA libraries were used. MiXCR, run by TCRdb on the PCR reads, gives a single entry per CDR3 protein. This sample carries about 540,000 distinct CDR3 sequences, around a third of them seen once, and the ten largest clones take around 5.9%. Findings of the study overall: Normalized Chao1 diversity was significantly lower in multiple sclerosis patients than in controls. A handful of TRBV segments were significantly more frequent in patients than in controls. TRBV5-6, TRBV5-1 and TRBV20-1 were among these segments. When the samples were clustered directly with F measure, those that had been prepared in the same batch showed strong co-clustering.

The origin of this receptor is a girl aged 2-17 years with multiple sclerosis. Sequencing was performed on blood. The V gene is TRBV11-2, the J gene TRBJ2-3; D uncertain. In DNA, the CDR3 is TGTGCCAGCAGCTTAGAGGTGGATACGCAGTATTTT. This gives the protein CASSLEVDTQYF. The variable domain in full, with the rest retrieved from reference TRBV11-2 and TRBJ2-3, is EAGVAQSPRYKIIEKRQSVAFWCNPISGHATLYWYQQILGQGPKLLIQFQNNGVVDDSQLPKDRFSAERLKGVDSTLKIQPAKLEDSAVYLCASSLEVDTQYFGPGTRLTVL.